This T cell receptor beta chain is from a study of metastatic and nonmetastatic thyroid tumors. Study-wide context: Repertoires of blood and of tissue (tumor or nodule) from malignant and benign thyroid patients were compared. General observations from the study: Malignant tumors reportedly showed significantly higher TCR beta diversity than benign nodules in both blood and tumor.

This clone turned up a few times. Its antigen is undetermined. In the original workflow: In papillary thyroid cancer, a distant-metastasis classifier was built using CDR3 differences across clinicopathological groups. TCRdb ran MiXCR on the PCR reads. The V and J calls here are based on TCRdb, not the publication. The profile shows 43,000 or so clones, around 4% of them singletons. The ends were cut back, 4 bases at V and 3 bases at J, with 10 bases in the middle. The germline V gene encodes CDR1 KGHSH and CDR2 LQKENI. The CDR3 sequence is 14 residues long. No patient received treatment before thyroid surgery.

The source material was blood. The receptor was derived from a female donor with papillary thyroid cancer or a benign thyroid nodule (not recorded which). Some clones in this sample may be carry-over from other donors' samples. The V call is TRBV18, the J call TRBJ2-1; tentative D call: TRBD1 (6 bases). The DNA of the CDR3 is TGTGCCAGCTCACGTAACAGGGACTACAATGAGCAGTTCTTC. Protein: CASSRNRDYNEQFF.